The 27 T cell receptor beta chains given below trace back to one sample, sequenced in a study of cytomegalovirus exposure and HLA in healthy donors. The PCR was carried out with 60 Vbeta primers and 13 Jbeta primers. TCRdb keeps only in-frame clones here, not all; method: immunoSEQ multiplex PCR. The repertoire holds 150,000 or so clones, with 78% as singletons. Sequencing was carried out using PBMCs. These receptors all stem from a man aged 35 to 55 in good health and CMV-seropositive.

The CDR3 sequence is CASSFGTSGRADEQFF. The CDR3 DNA follows: TGCGCCAGCAGCTTCGGGACTAGCGGGAGGGCCGATGAGCAGTTCTTC. This chain uses TRBV5-1 with TRBJ2-1, with TRBD2 matching 16 bases. Losses at the gene ends were 2 bases for V and 8 bases for J; bases not matched to a gene: 4. The CDR3 runs 16 residues. Germline V gene sequence: CDR1 SGHRS, CDR2 YFSETQ.

CDR3 amino acids: CASSSSGPRGVGTKAFF. The CDR3 nucleotides are TGTGCCAGCAGCTCCTCCGGGCCGAGGGGGGTCGGGACTAAGGCTTTCTTT. The chain carries TRBV11-2 and TRBJ1-1; possibly TRBD1 for D (6 bases). The CDR3 covers 17 residues. The V end was cut by 4 bases, the J end by 11 bases, with 29 bases between. Germline CDR1 and CDR2: SGHAT and FQNNGV.

This clone was seen just once. The chain's CDR3 is CASSFQTGLALNEQFF. CDR3 DNA: TGTGCCAGCAGTTTTCAAACGGGACTAGCTTTAAATGAGCAGTTCTTC. The chain couples TRBV5-4 to TRBJ2-1; 9 bases map to TRBD2. This CDR3 has 16 residues. V dropped 5 bases and J dropped 7; count of bases not matched to a gene: 13. Per the germline V gene, CDR1 is SGHNT and CDR2 is YYREEE (reference sequence).

The chain combines TRBV19 with TRBJ1-1; D is unresolved. The germline CDR1 and CDR2 sequences are LNHDA and SQIVND (reference sequence). Trimming removed 6 bases at V and 1 base at J, with 9 bases between. The CDR3 covers 13 residues. This chain's CDR3 is CASRQTKNTEAFF. The CDR3 DNA is TGTGCCAGTAGACAGACTAAGAACACTGAAGCTTTCTTT.

The rearrangement uses TRBV29-1 and TRBJ2-3; D may be TRBD2 (6 bases). Germline V lookup: CDR1 SQVTM, CDR2 ANQGSEA. This CDR3 spans 13 amino acids. Trimming cost V 4 bases and J 1 base, with 9 bases left between them. The chain's CDR3 is CSVGGGGTDTQYF. The CDR3 coding sequence is TGCAGCGTTGGCGGAGGGGGCACAGATACGCAGTATTTT.

The V and J genes are TRBV7-2 and TRBJ1-1; the D is unclear. Germline assignment: CDR1 SGHTA and CDR2 FQGNSA. Between the trimmed V and J ends, which lost 1 base and 4 bases, there was a span of 10 bases. The CDR3 is made up of 14 amino acids. CDR3 coding DNA: TGTGCCAGCAGCTTAGATCCGGGGTTCACTGAAGCTTTCTTT. This translates into CASSLDPGFTEAFF.

The chain has TRBV11-2 and TRBJ1-6; D gene uncertain. V lost 8 bases to trimming and J lost 7 bases, with 12 bases between them. This CDR3 has 13 residues. CDR1 SGHAT and CDR2 FQNNGV come from the germline V gene. The CDR3 spells CASGSGTNSPLHF. CDR3 in DNA: TGTGCCAGCGGTTCGGGAACGAATTCACCCCTCCACTTT.

The genes are TRBV29-1 and TRBJ2-1, with 9 nucleotides matching TRBD2. The CDR3 loop spans 15 amino acids. The junction had 16 bases not matched to a gene; V was cut back by 8 bases and J by 8 bases. Germline-derived CDR1 and CDR2 are SQVTM and ANQGSEA. The CDR3 region has the DNA TGCAGCTCTCTCATACCTAGCGGGGTTTACGATGAGCAGTTCTTC. Protein product: CSSLIPSGVYDEQFF.

The rearrangement joins TRBV27 to TRBJ1-2, with TRBD1 matching over 11 bases. The J segment lost 3 bases and the V segment lost 6 bases, leaving 3 bases of the junction unmatched. Per germline, CDR1 MNHEY and CDR2 SMNVEV (reference sequence). This CDR3 is built from 14 residues. This CDR3 is CASRDRGLDYGYTF. The CDR3 DNA sequence: TGTGCCAGCAGGGACAGGGGGCTTGACTATGGCTACACCTTC.

On this clone itself: One end of the junction varies from germline; a read error may be responsible. Other DNA sequences from this sample encode an identical CDR3 as well. The V call is TRBV2, the J call TRBJ1-1, with 8 bases aligning to TRBD1. Per germline, CDR1 SNHLY and CDR2 FYNNEI. This CDR3 region has 14 residues. DNA for the CDR3: TGCGCCAGCATCTTTGGTCAGGGGGCAGCGGGAGCTTTCTTT. Translated: CASIFGQGAAGAFF.

The V and J genes are TRBV5-1 and TRBJ2-3, with 10 bases identical to TRBD2. The CDR3 consists of 17 residues. V shed 5 bases and J 1 base; nucleotides not matched to a gene: 10. CDR1 is SGHRS, CDR2 YFSETQ, per germline. The CDR3 sequence is CASSFVVGTSGTDTQYF. The DNA of the CDR3 is TGCGCCAGCAGTTTTGTGGTGGGGACTAGCGGCACAGATACGCAGTATTTT. The full variable domain, rest sourced from reference TRBV5-1 and TRBJ2-3, is KAGVTQTPRYLIKTRGQQVTLSCSPISGHRSVSWYQQTPGQGLQFLFEYFSETQRNKGNFPGRFSGRQFSNSRSEMNVSTLELGDSALYLCASSFVVGTSGTDTQYFGPGTRLTVL.

The genes are TRBV7-3 and TRBJ2-1; 9 positions match TRBD2. V lost 5 bases and J lost 3; bases outside the gene matches: 5. This CDR3 has 15 amino acids. CDR1 and CDR2 from the germline V gene are SGHTA and FQGTGA. CDR3 region: CASSPGTSIYNEQFF. The CDR3 DNA reads as TGTGCCAGCAGCCCTGGGACTAGCATCTACAATGAGCAGTTCTTC.

The genes are TRBV6-6 and TRBJ1-5; tentatively, D is TRBD1 (5 bases). Per the germline V gene, CDR1 is MNHNY and CDR2 is SVGAGI (reference sequence). This CDR3 has 13 amino acids. Trimming took off 2 bases at V and 7 bases at J, with 9 bases between the two ends. CDR3: CASSYDSQQPQHF. DNA for the CDR3: TGTGCCAGCAGTTACGACAGCCAGCAGCCCCAGCATTTT.

A word on this clone: One end of the junction varies from germline; a read error may be responsible. The chain uses TRBV7-9 and TRBJ2-7; D possibly corresponds to TRBD1 (6 bases). Germline assignment: CDR1 SEHNR and CDR2 FQNEAQ (reference sequence). The CDR3 is 13 residues long. DNA of the CDR3: TGTTCCAGCAGCATCTGGGGACAATCCGAGCAGTACTTC. Residues: CSSSIWGQSEQYF.

V and J are TRBV11-2 and TRBJ2-1, with 7 bases matching TRBD2. The CDR3 covers 16 residues. Germline V gene sequence: CDR1 SGHAT, CDR2 FQNNGV. J lost 3 bases, V lost 3 bases, and 8 bases had no gene match. CDR3 residues: CASSLGEGALYNEQFF. For the CDR3, the DNA is TGTGCCAGCAGCTTGGGGGAGGGCGCCCTCTACAATGAGCAGTTCTTC.

The chain is built from TRBV2 and TRBJ2-3, with D maybe TRBD2 (6 bases). This CDR3 contains 16 residues. The V gene's germline CDR1 is SNHLY and CDR2 FYNNEI. V lost 4 bases, J lost 3 bases, and 17 bases lay in between. CDR3 loop: CASSVGRGTGTDTQYF. In DNA form, the CDR3 reads TGTGCCAGCAGTGTCGGGCGCGGGACGGGGACAGATACGCAGTATTTT.

This chain links TRBV6-5 with TRBJ1-2; D is unclear. Trimming cost V 0 bases and J 0 bases, with 8 bases left between them. CDR1 is MNHEY, CDR2 SVGAGI, per germline. The CDR3 runs to 15 residues. CDR3 nucleotides: TGTGCCAGCAGTTACTCCCCCGGGGCTAACTATGGCTACACCTTC. It translates to CASSYSPGANYGYTF.

On this clone itself: Other DNA sequences in this specimen translate into the identical CDR3. The CDR3: CASSISRGRRYGYTF. DNA of the CDR3: TGTGCCAGCAGCATCTCTAGGGGGCGCCGTTATGGCTACACCTTC. The rearrangement uses TRBV11-2 and TRBJ1-2; the match to TRBD1 covers 7 bases. V lost 5 bases, J lost 5 bases, and 11 bases stayed unmatched. The CDR3 loop spans 15 amino acids. Germline CDR1 is SGHAT and CDR2 is FQNNGV.

With regard to this clone: Different DNA sequences within this sample yield the same CDR3. This chain joins TRBV6-1 and TRBJ2-2; D remains unclear. V lost 2 bases and J 5 bases, leaving 12 bases between the germline ends. From germline, CDR1 is MNHNS and CDR2 SASEGT. The CDR3 contains 15 residues. In DNA, the CDR3 is TGTGCCAGCAGTGAATTTTGGCAAAATACCGGGGAGCTGTTTTTT. It encodes CASSEFWQNTGELFF.

The chain recombines TRBV11-1 with TRBJ1-1; unclear D gene. Germline V CDR1 and CDR2: SGHAT, FQDESV (reference sequence). This CDR3 has 16 amino acids. Trimming shortened V by 2 bases and J by 0 bases, and 13 bases separated the two germline ends. The CDR3 region is CASSLKGGRLNTEAFF. The CDR3, as DNA: TGTGCCAGCAGCTTAAAAGGCGGGCGGTTGAACACTGAAGCTTTCTTT.

This clone was picked up a small number of times. The genes are TRBV5-4 and TRBJ1-1, with D possibly TRBD1 on 6 matching bases. V lost 0 bases, J lost 5 bases, and 14 bases lay in between. CDR1 is SGHNT, CDR2 YYREEE, per germline (reference sequence). The CDR3 extends over 15 amino acids. CDR3 DNA sequence: TGTGCCAGCAGCTTGGTAGGGGGGGCTAGGACTGAAGCTTTCTTT. Translation: CASSLVGGARTEAFF.

This clone was detected once. This sequence joins TRBV6-6 and TRBJ2-5; 7 bases match TRBD2. Germline CDR1 MNHNY, CDR2 SVGAGI (reference sequence). Trimming removed 4 bases from V and 5 bases from J; junction bases left unmatched: 10. The CDR3 runs 15 residues. CDR3 bases: TGTGCCAGCAGTTCCTTTGGGGGGGAGCGGGAGACCCAGTACTTC. It encodes CASSSFGGERETQYF.

This clone was seen a handful of times. V gene TRBV7-7 combines with J gene TRBJ2-7, with TRBD1 matching 7 bases. Per germline, CDR1 SSHAT and CDR2 FNYEAQ (reference sequence). This CDR3 spans 14 amino acids. V dropped 5 bases and J dropped 5; count of bases not matched to a gene: 9. In DNA form, the CDR3 reads TGTGCCAGCAGCCCGACAGGGTTTATCCACGAGCAGTACTTC. Protein product: CASSPTGFIHEQYF.

The J gene is TRBJ2-7, the V gene TRBV20-1; D is ambiguous. V lost 6 bases to trimming and J lost 3 bases, with 9 bases between them. CDR3 size: 11 residues. CDR1 and CDR2 (germline): DFQATT, SNEGSKA (reference sequence). In nucleotides, the CDR3 is TGCAGTGCCCCGAGCCACTACGAGCAGTACTTC. Protein product: CSAPSHYEQYF.

A note on this clone: The junction shows a germline mismatch at one end, possibly a read error. The chain employs TRBV13 and TRBJ1-3; the D gene is possibly TRBD1 (5 bases). CDR3 size: 15 residues. Germline assignment: CDR1 PRHDT and CDR2 FYEKMQ (reference sequence). CDR3: CASSLGRGTGNTTYF. The DNA of the CDR3 is TGTGCCAGCAGCTTGGGAAGGGGCACTGGAAACACCACATATTTT. Drawing the rest from reference TRBV13 and TRBJ1-3, the complete variable domain is AAGVIQSPRHLIKEKRETATLKCYPIPRHDTVYWYQQGPGQDPQFLISFYEKMQSDKGSIPDRFSAQQFSDYHSELNMSSLELGDSALYFCASSLGRGTGNTTYFGEGSWLTVV.

J is TRBJ2-7 and V is TRBV6-5, with 8 positions matching TRBD2. Germline CDR1 MNHEY, CDR2 SVGAGI. V was clipped by 0 bases and J by 0 bases; unmatched bases: 4. CDR3 length: 16 amino acids. The CDR3 nucleotides read TGTGCCAGCAGTTACTCGAAGGGGACTAGCTCCTACGAGCAGTACTTC. Translation gives CASSYSKGTSSYEQYF.

The rearrangement links TRBV30 to TRBJ1-5; a possible D gene is TRBD1 (6 bases). Trimming shortened V by 3 bases and J by 6 bases, and 15 bases separated the two germline ends. The CDR3 has 14 amino acids. From germline, CDR1 is GTSNPN and CDR2 SVGIG (reference sequence). CDR3 nucleotide sequence: TGTGCCTGGAGCCCACTAACAGGGCTTCAGCCCCAGCATTTT. It is translated as CAWSPLTGLQPQHF.